Only a few counts were recorded for the clone carrying this T cell receptor beta chain. Germline CDR1 and CDR2: SQVTM and ANQGSEA. V shed 6 bases and J shed 0 bases, with 15 bases lying between them. The CDR3 runs 14 residues. The source of the sample is a study of CD8 T cells in ankylosing spondylitis. From the 5' RACE reads, TCRdb called clonotypes with MiXCR, one entry per CDR3 protein. The table records 200,000 to 250,000 distinct CDR3 sequences, about a quarter of them present only once. The TCR comes from a male donor with ankylosing spondylitis or in good health (not recorded which). The chain joins TRBV29-1 to TRBJ2-7; no firm D call. Sequences were obtained from blood, either unsorted or a sorted T cell fraction (not recorded which). Here the CDR3 DNA reads TGCAGCGTACGGAATAGAGAAGCCTCCTACGAGCAGTACTTC. Protein: CSVRNREASYEQYF.